This T cell receptor (beta chain) comes out of a study of CD8 T cells in ankylosing spondylitis. Trimming pared 3 bases from V and 0 bases from J, leaving 8 bases between. The CDR3 length is 14 residues. Looked up from germline, CDR1 is SGDLS and CDR2 is YYNGEE. This clonotype was detected many times. What it binds is unknown. Making the TCR beta libraries involved quantitative 5'-RACE with molecular barcodes. TCRdb re-called the 5' RACE reads through MiXCR, storing one row per CDR3 protein. Found here are tens of thousands of distinct CDR3 sequences, 2.5% to 3% of them singletons; the top ten hold 4.6%. Study conclusions and caveats: Earlier authors reported some of these motif variants in reactive arthritis synovial fluid and blood. Disease-linked clones were CD8+ and relatively rare in peripheral blood.

The chain couples TRBV9 to TRBJ2-3; D is ambiguous. The origin of this receptor is a male donor with ankylosing spondylitis or in good health (not recorded which). The sequenced sample consisted of blood, either unsorted or a sorted T cell fraction (not recorded which). The chain's CDR3 is CASSGRLSTDTQYF. The DNA for the CDR3 is TGTGCCAGCAGCGGAAGATTGAGCACAGATACGCAGTATTTT. Based on the CDR3 plus reference TRBV9 and TRBJ2-3, the full variable domain is DSGVTQTPKHLITATGQRVTLRCSPRSGDLSVYWYQQSLDQGLQFLIQYYNGEERAKGNILERFSAQQFPDLHSELNLSSLELGDSALYFCASSGRLSTDTQYFGPGTRLTVL.